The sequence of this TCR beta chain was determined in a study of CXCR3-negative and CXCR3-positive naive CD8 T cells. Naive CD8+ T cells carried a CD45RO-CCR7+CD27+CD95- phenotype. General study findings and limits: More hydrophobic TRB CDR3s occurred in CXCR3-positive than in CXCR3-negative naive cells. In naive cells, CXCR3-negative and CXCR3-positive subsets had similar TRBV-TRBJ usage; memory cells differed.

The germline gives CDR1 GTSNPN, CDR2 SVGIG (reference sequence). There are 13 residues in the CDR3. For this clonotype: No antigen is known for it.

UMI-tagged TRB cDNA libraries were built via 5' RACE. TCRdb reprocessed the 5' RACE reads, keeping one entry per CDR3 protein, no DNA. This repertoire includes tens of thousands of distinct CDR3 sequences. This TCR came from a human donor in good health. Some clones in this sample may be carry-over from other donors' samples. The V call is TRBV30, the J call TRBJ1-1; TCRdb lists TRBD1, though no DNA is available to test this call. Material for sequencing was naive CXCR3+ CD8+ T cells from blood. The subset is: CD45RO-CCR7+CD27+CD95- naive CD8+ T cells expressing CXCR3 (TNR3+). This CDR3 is CAWSVPGSTEAFF. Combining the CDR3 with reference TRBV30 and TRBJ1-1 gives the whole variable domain SQTIHQWPATLVQPVGSPLSLECTVEGTSNPNLYWYRQAAGRGLQLLFYSVGIGQISSEVPQNLSASRPQDRQFILSSKKLLLSDSGFYLCAWSVPGSTEAFFGQGTRLTVV.